The TCR beta chain under discussion was sequenced for a study of T cell responses to AZD1222 COVID-19 vaccine (dated by TCRdb to the early 2020s). Describing the broader study: A total of about 230 trial participants underwent TCR sequencing, of whom 207 received two doses of AZD1222 and about 25 received two doses of the MenACWY control vaccine. Enrollment into the trials was organized by age into subgroups of 18-55, 56-69 and 70-plus years, and those subgroups contained about 160, 30 and 59 TCR-sequenced participants, respectively.

The sample's time point, from its label and the paper: about 28 days (+/-7) after the second vaccine dose. AZD1222 recipients whose second dose came at about 4 weeks and those whose second dose came at about 12 weeks were combined into one group, since spike-specific TCR depth and breadth did not differ between the two schedules. The vaccinee samples were drawn from two UK trials, COV001 and COV002, one of which was a single-blind randomized controlled phase 2/3 trial testing AZD1222 (ChAdOx1 nCoV-19) in healthy adults. For TCRbeta chain sequencing, PBMC samples were collected from trial participants at day 0 and at day 28 after the second dose. Looking up the germline V gene (reference sequence) yields CDR1 LGHDT and CDR2 YNNKEL. The CDR3 numbers 15 residues from cysteine through phenylalanine. The entry retains the CDR3 DNA only, 45 bases that are in frame from base 1. V drops 0 bases and J drops 4 bases, leaving 13 bases in between.

Of note for this clone: Its target antigen remains unknown. There are no base qualities to consult, and no much larger clone falls within one base.

The CDR3 regions of human TCRbeta chains were analyzed by immunosequencing. From the authors' description of their analysis: TCRs in the repertoires were matched against a reference library of SARS-CoV-2-specific TCRs that had been generated with the MIRA antigen-specificity platform. Breadth meant the fraction of unique TCRs that were SARS-CoV-2-associated, whereas depth meant the fraction of total T cells that were SARS-CoV-2-associated. Using the MIRA data, each spike-specific TCR was mapped to the spike region that the TCR reacts to and placed in a CD4 or CD8 class. Log10-transformed breadth and depth values were compared by one-way ANOVA with Sidak's multiple comparisons tests. TCRdb took over this immuneACCESS table, retaining in-frame rearrangements with V and J assigned. Such tables are incomplete; in checked studies, under half of the missing clones stem from an unresolved V gene, and the remainder is unexplained. That table is the source of V, J and clone size, and D and trimming were worked out from the DNA. The sample table lists about 150,000 clones, around 86% of them with a count of one. The top ten constitute 8% to 10% of the sample.

The paper's findings and limits, for the study overall: Spike-specific TCR breadth and depth rose significantly after two AZD1222 doses compared with day 0 and with MenACWY recipients. The 56-69-year group was small, and its depth increase did not reach significance, likely because of low power. CD4 TCRs associated with the vaccine covered the entire spike protein, and the dominant responses were in regions 160-218 and 743-854. Reportedly, almost half of the unique spike-specific TCRs recognized epitopes lying outside the regions that are mutated in the B.1.351 and B.1.1.7 variants. Most participants were white British and females outnumbered males, and the authors suggested that clonal diversity may have been underestimated. Conclusions about previously exposed vaccinees are limited, since just five or six AZD1222 recipients were seropositive for SARS-CoV-2 at baseline. No day 14 peak-response samples were available, so repertoires were characterized only after the peak T cell response.

The source material was peripheral blood, sampled 28 days after the second AZD1222 dose. The clonotype was recovered from an adult who received the AZD1222 COVID-19 vaccine. Recombination linked TRBV3-1 (or the pseudogene TRBV3-2) to TRBJ2-7; D gene: possibly TRBD1, on 5 matching bases. The DNA sequence is given as TGTGCCAGCAGCCAAGATTTTGACAGCCAGTACGAGCAGTACTTC. It translates to CASSQDFDSQYEQYF.